This TCR beta chain was recovered during a study of blood T cells in healthy people across ages. Overall study results and limits: Long-lived donors had more naive CD4+ cells and higher diversity than aged donors.

The CDR3 consists of 13 residues. The germline CDR1 and CDR2 sequences are SQVTM and ANQGSEA. V gave up 7 bases and J gave up 1 base, with 13 bases separating them. The second PCR ran roughly 7 to 11 cycles with a sample-barcoded 5' primer and J-beta primers. Each cDNA was tagged by a template-switch adaptor containing 12 random nucleotides. MiXCR was run by TCRdb on the 5' RACE reads, yielding one entry per CDR3 protein. The table records 1 million or so distinct CDR3 sequences, under 55% of them present only once. This clonotype was recorded only once. What it recognizes is unknown. The rearrangement links TRBV29-1 to TRBJ1-2; TRBD1 might be the D (6 bases). The clonotype was recovered from a woman aged 55-75 years in good health. Sequenced: blood. The CDR3 reads CSALGGINYGYTF. The CDR3 DNA reads as TGCAGCGCACTAGGGGGGATTAACTATGGCTACACCTTC. The full variable domain, in which reference TRBV29-1 and TRBJ1-2 provide the parts outside the CDR3, is SAVISQKPSRDICQRGTSLTIQCQVDSQVTMMFWYRQQPGQSLTLIATANQGSEATYESGFVIDKFPISRPNLTFSTLTVSNMSPEDSSIYLCSALGGINYGYTFGSGTRLTVV.